This section outlines one T cell receptor beta chain sequence together with its context. Its target is unknown. Germline V gene data show CDR1 as SGHTA and CDR2 as FQGNSA. The length of the CDR3 is 15 residues. Trimming shortened V by 5 bases and J by 1 base, and 14 bases separated the two germline ends. Unique molecular identifiers were used to barcode this TCRbeta library. TCRdb used MiXCR to reprocess the PCR reads, holding one entry per CDR3 protein. The sample includes approximately 85,000 distinct CDR3 sequences, 15% to 18% of them seen just once. This sample stems from a study of T-cell reconstitution after alpha-beta-depleted transplantation in children. Notes on the study in general: A year post-transplant, T-cell counts and diversity derived mostly from newly produced T cells. There were reportedly several hundred expanded graft clones from which alpha-beta T cells came about two months after transplant. For some patients, TCRbeta diversity was high at day 60 because of recipient T cells and thymic progenitors that survived.

This chain links TRBV7-2 with TRBJ2-5; D is possibly TRBD1 (6 bases). This clonotype was obtained from a male patient between 2 and 10 years old who had a stem cell transplant for acute lymphoblastic leukemia, so the T cells may come from the graft donor. The sequencing here drew on PBMCs, mostly from graft donor cells, taken 180 days after TCRalphabeta/CD19-depleted stem cell transplant. CDR3: CASSPGQIVQETQYF. The CDR3 nucleotides read TGTGCCAGCAGCCCTGGACAGATTGTCCAAGAGACCCAGTACTTC.